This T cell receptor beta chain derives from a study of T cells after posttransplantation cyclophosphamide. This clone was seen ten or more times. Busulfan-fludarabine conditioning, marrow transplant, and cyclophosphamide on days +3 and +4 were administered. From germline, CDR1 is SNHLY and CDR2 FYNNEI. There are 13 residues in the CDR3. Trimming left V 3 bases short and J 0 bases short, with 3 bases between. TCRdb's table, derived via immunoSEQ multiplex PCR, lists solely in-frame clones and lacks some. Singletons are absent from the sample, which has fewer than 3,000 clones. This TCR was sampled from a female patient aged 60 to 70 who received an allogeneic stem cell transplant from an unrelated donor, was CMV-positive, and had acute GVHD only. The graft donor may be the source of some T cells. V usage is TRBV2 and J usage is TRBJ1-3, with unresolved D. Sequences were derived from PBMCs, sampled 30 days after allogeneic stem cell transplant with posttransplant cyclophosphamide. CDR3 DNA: TGTGCCAGCAGTGATAGCTCTGGAAACACCATATATTTT. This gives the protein CASSDSSGNTIYF.